This T cell receptor (beta chain) was captured in a study of lymphopenia after photon versus proton radiotherapy. Clones were read by immunoSEQ multiplex PCR, and TCRdb kept only the in-frame ones, dropping some. The data show around 31,000 clones, roughly nine tenths seen once. The CDR3 is made up of 16 amino acids. CDR1 and CDR2 (germline): SGHAT, FQNNGV. V was clipped by 3 bases and J by 7 bases, with 19 bases between them. Notes on the study in general: Oligoclonal CD8+ Temra expansion after nadir drove photon patients' diversity drop. A bigger post-nadir fall in TCR diversity correlated inversely with survival time in deceased patients. Survival link was tested only in deceased patients; proton benefit remains a possibility.

As to this clone: Its antigen is as yet unknown.

The chain links TRBV11-2 to TRBJ2-1; tentatively, D is TRBD2 (6 bases). Here the sequenced sample was peripheral blood, taken from a patient treated with proton-based radiotherapy. This clonotype was obtained from an older woman with pancreatic cancer. Some clones in this sample may be carry-over from other donors' samples. The CDR3 nucleotides read TGTGCCAGCAGCTTGTTCTCCTTGGGGGGTTTGAATGAGCAGTTCTTC. Translated: CASSLFSLGGLNEQFF.